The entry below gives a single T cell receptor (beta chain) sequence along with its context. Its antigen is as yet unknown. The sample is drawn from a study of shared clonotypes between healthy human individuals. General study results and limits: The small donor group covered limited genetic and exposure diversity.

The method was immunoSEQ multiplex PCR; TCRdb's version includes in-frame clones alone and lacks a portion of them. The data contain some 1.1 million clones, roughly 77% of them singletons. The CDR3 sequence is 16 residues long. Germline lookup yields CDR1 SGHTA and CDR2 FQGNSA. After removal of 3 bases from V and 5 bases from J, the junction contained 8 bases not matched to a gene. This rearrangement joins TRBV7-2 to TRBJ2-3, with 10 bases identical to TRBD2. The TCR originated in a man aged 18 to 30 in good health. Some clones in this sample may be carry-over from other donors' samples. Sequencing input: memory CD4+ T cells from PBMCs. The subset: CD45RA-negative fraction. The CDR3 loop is CASSFARTSGIDTQYF. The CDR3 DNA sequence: TGTGCCAGCAGCTTCGCTCGGACTAGCGGTATAGATACGCAGTATTTT.